The subject of this entry is one TCR beta chain. Its specificity is unknown. Sequencing was performed with immunoSEQ multiplex PCR; in TCRdb, only in-frame clones are kept and a portion is missing. The sample has some 40,000 clones; roughly 83% are singletons. Healthy controls were blood donor buffy coats. The data were taken from a study of STAT5B mutations in CD4+ large granular lymphocyte leukemia. Study summary: The CDR3 'QG' motif was associated with a particular HLA allele among healthy donors.

Study-wide results and limits: No patients shared main leukemic clonotypes, though roughly 25% appeared at low frequency elsewhere. Top patient clones used TRBV06 genes more often: 8/27 versus 2/35 in controls.

Trimming cost V 7 bases and J 3 bases, with 13 bases left between them. Per germline, CDR1 MNHNY and CDR2 SVGAGI (reference sequence). The CDR3 length is 14 residues. The chain is built from TRBV6-6 and TRBJ1-5, with D maybe TRBD1 (5 bases). Sample: CD4+ T cells from blood buffy coats. The receptor was isolated from a human donor in good health. The CDR3 is CASTFDSYNQPQHF. The CDR3 DNA reads TGTGCCAGCACTTTTGACAGTTACAATCAGCCCCAGCATTTT.